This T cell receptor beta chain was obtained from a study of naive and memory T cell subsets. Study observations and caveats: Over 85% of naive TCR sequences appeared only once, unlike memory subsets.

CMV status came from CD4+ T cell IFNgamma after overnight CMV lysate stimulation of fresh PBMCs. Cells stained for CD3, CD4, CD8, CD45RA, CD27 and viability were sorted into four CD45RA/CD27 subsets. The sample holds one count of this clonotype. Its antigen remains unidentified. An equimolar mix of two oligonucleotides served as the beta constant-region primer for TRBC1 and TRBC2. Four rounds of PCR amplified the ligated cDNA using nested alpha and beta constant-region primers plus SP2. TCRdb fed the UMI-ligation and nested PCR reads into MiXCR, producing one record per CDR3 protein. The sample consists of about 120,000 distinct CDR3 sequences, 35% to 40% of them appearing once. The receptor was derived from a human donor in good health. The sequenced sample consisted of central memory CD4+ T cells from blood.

The CDR3 DNA sequence: TGTGCCACCTATTTTCAGGATCAGGGGTATAATGGCTACACCTTC. Its protein product is CATYFQDQGYNGYTF. The rearrangement joins TRBV7-8 to TRBJ1-2, with a weak D call TRBD1 (6 bases). The ends were cut back, 10 bases at V and 6 bases at J, with 24 bases in the middle. The CDR3 sequence is 15 residues long. Germline CDR1 is SGHVS and CDR2 is FQNEAQ.